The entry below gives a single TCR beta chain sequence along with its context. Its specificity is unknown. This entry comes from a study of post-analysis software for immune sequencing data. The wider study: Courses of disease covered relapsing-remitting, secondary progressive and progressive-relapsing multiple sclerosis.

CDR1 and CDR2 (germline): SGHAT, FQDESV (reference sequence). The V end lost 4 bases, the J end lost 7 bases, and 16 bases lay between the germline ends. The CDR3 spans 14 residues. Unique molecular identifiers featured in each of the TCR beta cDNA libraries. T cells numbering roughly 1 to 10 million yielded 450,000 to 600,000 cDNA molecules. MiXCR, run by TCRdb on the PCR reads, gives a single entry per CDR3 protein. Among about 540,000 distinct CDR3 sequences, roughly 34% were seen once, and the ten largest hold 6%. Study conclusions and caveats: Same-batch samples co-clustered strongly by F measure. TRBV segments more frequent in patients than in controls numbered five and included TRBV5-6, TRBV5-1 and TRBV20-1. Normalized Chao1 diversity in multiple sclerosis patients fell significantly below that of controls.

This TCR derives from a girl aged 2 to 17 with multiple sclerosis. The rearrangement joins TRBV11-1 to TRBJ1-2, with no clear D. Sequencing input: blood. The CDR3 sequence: CASSSYVLSGGYTF. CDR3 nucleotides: TGTGCCAGCAGCTCCTACGTATTGTCGGGTGGCTACACCTTC.